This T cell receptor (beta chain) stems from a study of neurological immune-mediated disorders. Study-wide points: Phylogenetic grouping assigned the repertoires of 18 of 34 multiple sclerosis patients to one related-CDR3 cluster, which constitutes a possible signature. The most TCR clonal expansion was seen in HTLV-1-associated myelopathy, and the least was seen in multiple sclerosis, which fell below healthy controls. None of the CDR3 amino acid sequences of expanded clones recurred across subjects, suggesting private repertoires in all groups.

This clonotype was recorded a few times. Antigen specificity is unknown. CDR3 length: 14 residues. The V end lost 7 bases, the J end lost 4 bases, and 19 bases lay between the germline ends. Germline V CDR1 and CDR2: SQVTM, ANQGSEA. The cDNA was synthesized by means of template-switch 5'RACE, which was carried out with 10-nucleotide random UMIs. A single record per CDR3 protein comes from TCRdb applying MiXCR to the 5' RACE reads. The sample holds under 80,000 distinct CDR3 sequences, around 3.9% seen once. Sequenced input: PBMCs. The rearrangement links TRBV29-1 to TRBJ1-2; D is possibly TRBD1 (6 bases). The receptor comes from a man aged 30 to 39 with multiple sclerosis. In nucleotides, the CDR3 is TGCAGCGCTGTCGGGGACAACAACCCCTATGGCTACACCTTC. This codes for CSAVGDNNPYGYTF.